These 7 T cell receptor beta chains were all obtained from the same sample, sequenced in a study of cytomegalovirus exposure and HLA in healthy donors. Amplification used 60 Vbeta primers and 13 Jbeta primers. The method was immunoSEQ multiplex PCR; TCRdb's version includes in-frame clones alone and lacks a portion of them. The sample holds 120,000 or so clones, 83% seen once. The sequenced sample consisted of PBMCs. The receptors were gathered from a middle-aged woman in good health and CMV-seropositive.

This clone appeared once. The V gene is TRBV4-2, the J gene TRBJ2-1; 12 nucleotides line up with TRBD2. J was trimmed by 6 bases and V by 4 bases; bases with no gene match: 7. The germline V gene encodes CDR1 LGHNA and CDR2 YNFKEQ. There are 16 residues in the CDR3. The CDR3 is CASSPRLAGASNEQFF. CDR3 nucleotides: TGTGCCAGCAGCCCGAGACTAGCGGGAGCATCCAATGAGCAGTTCTTC.

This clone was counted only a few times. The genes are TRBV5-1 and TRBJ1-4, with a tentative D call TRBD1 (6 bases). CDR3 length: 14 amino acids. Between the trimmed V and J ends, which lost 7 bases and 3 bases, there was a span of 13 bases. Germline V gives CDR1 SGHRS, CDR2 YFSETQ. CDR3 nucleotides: TGCGCCAGCCCTCGGGGGGGCCCTAATGAAAAACTGTTTTTT. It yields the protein CASPRGGPNEKLFF.

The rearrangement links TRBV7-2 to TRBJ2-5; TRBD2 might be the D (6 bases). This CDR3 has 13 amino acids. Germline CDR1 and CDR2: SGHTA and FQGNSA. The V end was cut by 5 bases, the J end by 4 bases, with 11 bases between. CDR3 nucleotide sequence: TGTGCCAGCAGCCCTCCGGGGGTAGAGACCCAGTACTTC. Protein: CASSPPGVETQYF.

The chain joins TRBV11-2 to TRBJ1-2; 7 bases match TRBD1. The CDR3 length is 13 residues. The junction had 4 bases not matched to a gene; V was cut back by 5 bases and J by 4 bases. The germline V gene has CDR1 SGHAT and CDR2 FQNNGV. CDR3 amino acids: CASSRDSFYGYTF. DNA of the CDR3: TGTGCCAGCAGCAGGGACAGCTTCTATGGCTACACCTTC.

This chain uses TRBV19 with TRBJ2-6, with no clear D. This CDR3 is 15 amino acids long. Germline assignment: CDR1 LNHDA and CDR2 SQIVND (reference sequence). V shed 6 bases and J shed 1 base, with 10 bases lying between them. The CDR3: CASRRDMSGANVLTF. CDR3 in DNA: TGTGCCAGTAGACGAGACATGTCTGGGGCCAACGTCCTGACTTTC. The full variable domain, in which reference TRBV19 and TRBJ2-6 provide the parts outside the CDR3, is DGGITQSPKYLFRKEGQNVTLSCEQNLNHDAMYWYRQDPGQGLRLIYYSQIVNDFQKGDIAEGYSVSREKKESFPLTVTSAQKNPTAFYLCASRRDMSGANVLTFGAGSRLTVL.

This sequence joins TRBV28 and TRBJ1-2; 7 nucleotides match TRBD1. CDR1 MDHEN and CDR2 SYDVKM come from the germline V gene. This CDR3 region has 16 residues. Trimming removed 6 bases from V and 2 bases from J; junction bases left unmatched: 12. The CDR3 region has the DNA TGTGCCAGCAGAGGGGCCCAGGGGGTACAGAACTATGGCTACACCTTC. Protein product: CASRGAQGVQNYGYTF.

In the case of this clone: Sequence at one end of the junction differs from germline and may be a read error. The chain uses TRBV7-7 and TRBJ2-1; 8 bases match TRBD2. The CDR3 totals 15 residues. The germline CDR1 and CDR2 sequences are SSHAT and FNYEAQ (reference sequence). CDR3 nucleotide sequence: TGTGCTAGCAGCCTCGGGACTAGACCGAAAAATGAGCAGTTCTTC. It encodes CASSLGTRPKNEQFF.